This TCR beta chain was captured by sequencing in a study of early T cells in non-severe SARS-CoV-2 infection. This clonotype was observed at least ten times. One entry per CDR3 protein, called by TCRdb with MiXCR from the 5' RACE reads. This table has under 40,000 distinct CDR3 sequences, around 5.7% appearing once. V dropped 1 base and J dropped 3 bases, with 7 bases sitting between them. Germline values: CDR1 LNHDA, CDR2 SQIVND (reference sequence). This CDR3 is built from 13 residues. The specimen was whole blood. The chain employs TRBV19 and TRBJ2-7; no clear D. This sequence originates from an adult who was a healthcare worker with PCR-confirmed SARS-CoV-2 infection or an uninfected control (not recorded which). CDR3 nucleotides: TGTGCCAGTAGTATAGGGGCATACTACGAGCAGTACTTC. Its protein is CASSIGAYYEQYF.